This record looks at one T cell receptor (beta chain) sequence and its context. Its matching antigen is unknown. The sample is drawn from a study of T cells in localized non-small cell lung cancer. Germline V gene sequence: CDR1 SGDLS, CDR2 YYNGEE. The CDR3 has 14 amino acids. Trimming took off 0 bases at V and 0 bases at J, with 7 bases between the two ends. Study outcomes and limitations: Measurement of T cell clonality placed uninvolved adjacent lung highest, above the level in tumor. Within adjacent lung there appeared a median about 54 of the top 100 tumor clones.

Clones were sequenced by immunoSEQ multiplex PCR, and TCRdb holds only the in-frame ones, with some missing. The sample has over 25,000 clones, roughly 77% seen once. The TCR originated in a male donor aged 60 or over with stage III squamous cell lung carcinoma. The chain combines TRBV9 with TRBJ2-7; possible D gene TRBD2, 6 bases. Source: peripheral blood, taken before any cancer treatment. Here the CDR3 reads CASSVGGLSYEQYF. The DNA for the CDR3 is TGTGCCAGCAGCGTAGGGGGACTCTCCTACGAGCAGTACTTC.